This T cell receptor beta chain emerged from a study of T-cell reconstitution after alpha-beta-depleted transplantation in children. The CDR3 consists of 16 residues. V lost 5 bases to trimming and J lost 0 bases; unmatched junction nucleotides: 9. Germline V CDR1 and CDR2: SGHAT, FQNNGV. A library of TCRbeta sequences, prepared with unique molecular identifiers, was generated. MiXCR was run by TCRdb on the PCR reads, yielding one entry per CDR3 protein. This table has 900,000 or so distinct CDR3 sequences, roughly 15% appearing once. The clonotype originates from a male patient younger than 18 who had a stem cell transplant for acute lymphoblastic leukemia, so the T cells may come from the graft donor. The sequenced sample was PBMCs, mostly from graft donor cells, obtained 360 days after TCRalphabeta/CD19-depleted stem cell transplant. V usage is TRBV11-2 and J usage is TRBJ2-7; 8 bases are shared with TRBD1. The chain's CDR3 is CASSLIRGRGSYEQYF. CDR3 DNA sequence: TGTGCCAGCAGCCTGATCAGGGGGCGCGGCTCCTACGAGCAGTACTTC.